A single sample is the source of the 22 T cell receptor beta chains below, sequenced in a study of T cell changes during pregnancy in multiple sclerosis. Measured with immunoSEQ multiplex PCR; TCRdb has only the in-frame clones, and not every one. The table shows 100,000 or so clones, with just over 90% occurring only once. Here the sequenced sample was peripheral blood, taken in the second trimester of pregnancy. These receptors originate from a female donor with multiple sclerosis, enrolled in a pregnancy study.

The chain links TRBV27 to TRBJ2-3, with TRBD2 matching 10 bases. Germline trimming cut 4 bases from V and 0 bases from J; bases unmatched to any gene: 7. Germline V gene lookup returns CDR1 MNHEY and CDR2 SMNVEV (reference sequence). CDR3 length: 17 amino acids. DNA for the CDR3: TGTGCCAGCAGTTCCCTGACTAGCGGGCCAAGCACAGATACGCAGTATTTT. The encoded protein is CASSSLTSGPSTDTQYF.

The chain has TRBV19 and TRBJ2-1, with D possibly matching TRBD1 (6 bases). The V end was cut by 3 bases, the J end by 0 bases, with 9 bases between. Germline-derived CDR1 and CDR2 are LNHDA and SQIVND (reference sequence). The CDR3 runs to 15 residues. CDR3 residues: CASSIQGLSYNEQFF. For the CDR3, the DNA is TGTGCCAGTAGTATTCAGGGGCTCTCCTACAATGAGCAGTTCTTC.

The J gene is TRBJ1-1, the V gene TRBV29-1; no firm D call. Looked up from germline, CDR1 is SQVTM and CDR2 is ANQGSEA. There are 16 residues in the CDR3. Deletions cut 7 bases from V and 1 base from J, with 22 bases between. CDR3 loop: CSAPYSGGRGNTEAFF. CDR3 nucleotides: TGCAGCGCCCCTTACTCGGGAGGGCGGGGGAACACTGAAGCTTTCTTT. Supplemented by reference TRBV29-1 and TRBJ1-1, the full variable domain reads SAVISQKPSRDICQRGTSLTIQCQVDSQVTMMFWYRQQPGQSLTLIATANQGSEATYESGFVIDKFPISRPNLTFSTLTVSNMSPEDSSIYLCSAPYSGGRGNTEAFFGQGTRLTVV.

The chain combines TRBV7-3 with TRBJ2-5; TRBD2 matches at 13 bases. The CDR3 spans 16 residues. V shed 0 bases, J shed 5 bases, and the junction held 3 bases outside the gene matches. From germline, CDR1 is SGHTA and CDR2 FQGTGA. CDR3 protein: CASSLTGLAGVETQYF. The DNA for the CDR3 is TGTGCCAGCAGCTTAACAGGACTAGCGGGAGTTGAGACCCAGTACTTC.

The V call is TRBV5-6, the J call TRBJ2-7; 7 bases are a match to TRBD1. There are 16 residues in the CDR3. CDR1 is SGHDT, CDR2 YYEEEE, per germline. J was trimmed by 6 bases and V by 0 bases; bases with no gene match: 12. The CDR3 bases are TGTGCCAGCAGCTTGGTAAGGATTAACAGGGGCCGCGAGCAGTACTTC. Translation gives CASSLVRINRGREQYF.

The chain joins TRBV11-2 to TRBJ2-2; 8 bases agree with TRBD1. This CDR3 has 14 residues. CDR1 and CDR2 from the germline V gene are SGHAT and FQNNGV. Unmatched junction bases numbered 5, after V lost 4 bases and J lost 7 bases. The chain's CDR3 is CASSSRGLGGELFF. CDR3 nucleotides: TGTGCCAGCAGCTCCAGGGGGCTTGGCGGGGAGCTGTTTTTT.

V and J are TRBV7-2 and TRBJ1-5; tentative D call: TRBD1 (6 bases). Germline CDR1 is SGHTA and CDR2 is FQGNSA. V shed 5 bases and J shed 7 bases, with 15 bases lying between them. There are 14 residues in the CDR3. CDR3 sequence: CASSEAWGRQPQHF. The CDR3 DNA sequence: TGTGCCAGCAGCGAAGCCTGGGGGCGGCAGCCCCAGCATTTT.

This clone came up a few times. The gene calls are TRBV4-1 and TRBJ2-2, with D maybe TRBD1 (5 bases). CDR1 MGHRA and CDR2 YSYEKL come from the germline V gene. The CDR3 covers 14 residues. Trimming took 2 bases from V and 6 from J, leaving 10 bases between them. The CDR3 loop reads CASSQSPGSGELFF. The CDR3 coding sequence is TGCGCCAGCAGCCAAAGTCCAGGGTCCGGGGAGCTGTTTTTT.

This chain connects TRBV5-6 to TRBJ1-5; 7 bases line up with TRBD1. Germline lookup yields CDR1 SGHDT and CDR2 YYEEEE. The CDR3 totals 13 residues. V was clipped by 4 bases and J by 4 bases; unmatched bases: 2. Here the CDR3 reads CASSRRGNQPQHF. Here the CDR3 DNA reads TGTGCCAGCAGCCGCAGGGGGAATCAGCCCCAGCATTTT.

The V call is TRBV18, the J call TRBJ2-3; 7 bases agree with TRBD1. Germline CDR1 and CDR2: KGHSH and LQKENI. V shed 6 bases and J 3 bases; nucleotides not matched to a gene: 9. The CDR3 is 15 amino acids. CDR3 coding DNA: TGTGCCAGCTCGCAACGACAGGGTGAAACAGATACGCAGTATTTT. This codes for CASSQRQGETDTQYF.

Concerning this clone itself: At one boundary the junction diverges from the germline segment, which might be a read error. The J gene is TRBJ1-1, the V gene TRBV7-8; 7 bases are a match to TRBD1. In germline, CDR1 is SGHVS, CDR2 FQNEAQ. The CDR3 is 14 amino acids. The CDR3 here is CASSLGGANTEAFF. The CDR3 coding sequence is TGTGCCAGCAGTTTAGGGGGCGCGAACACTGAAGCTTTCTTT. Full variable domain (remainder filled in from reference TRBV7-8 and TRBJ1-1): GAGVSQSPRYKVAKRGQDVALRCDPISGHVSLFWYQQALGQGPEFLTYFQNEAQLDKSGLPSDRFFAERPEGSVSTLKIQRTQQEDSAVYLCASSLGGANTEAFFGQGTRLTVV.

The chain recombines TRBV6-5 with TRBJ1-1, with D perhaps matching TRBD1 (5 bases). CDR3 length equals 12 residues. Germline V gives CDR1 MNHEY, CDR2 SVGAGI. With 5 bases removed from V and 8 bases from J, the gap between germline ends came to 12 bases. This CDR3 is CASSPRGGEAFF. The DNA for the CDR3 is TGTGCCAGCAGTCCCCGTGGGGGGGAAGCTTTCTTT.

The gene calls are TRBV19 and TRBJ2-7, with 7 bases that match TRBD1. V was clipped by 6 bases and J by 2 bases; unmatched bases: 10. The germline V gene encodes CDR1 LNHDA and CDR2 SQIVND (reference sequence). The CDR3 is made up of 15 amino acids. CDR3 DNA sequence: TGTGCCAGTAGCCTTACCGAGACAGGGACCTACGAGCAGTACTTC. This gives the protein CASSLTETGTYEQYF.

The chain has TRBV2 and TRBJ2-7; 8 positions match TRBD2. V dropped 5 bases and J dropped 3; count of bases not matched to a gene: 3. This CDR3 comprises 13 residues. The germline CDR1 and CDR2 sequences are SNHLY and FYNNEI. CDR3 DNA: TGTGCCAGCAGTTGGGGACTAGTCTACGAGCAGTACTTC. Its protein is CASSWGLVYEQYF.

The chain couples TRBV19 to TRBJ2-2; TRBD1 matches 7 bases. Losses at the gene ends were 3 bases for V and 1 base for J; bases not matched to a gene: 2. Per germline, CDR1 LNHDA and CDR2 SQIVND (reference sequence). The CDR3 has 15 amino acids. CDR3 residues: CASSIGTVNTGELFF. The CDR3 region has the DNA TGTGCCAGTAGTATCGGGACAGTGAACACCGGGGAGCTGTTTTTT.

The rearrangement uses TRBV27 and TRBJ1-1, with TRBD1 as a possible D gene (5 bases). Looked up from germline, CDR1 is MNHEY and CDR2 is SMNVEV (reference sequence). V was cut by 3 bases and J by 4 bases, with 9 bases left in between. The CDR3 is 13 residues long. The CDR3 protein is CASSFRVGTEAFF. CDR3 DNA sequence: TGTGCCAGCAGTTTCAGGGTGGGCACTGAAGCTTTCTTT.

The V and J genes are TRBV5-1 and TRBJ2-4, with 7 bases identical to TRBD1. The CDR3 runs to 17 residues. With 4 bases clipped from V and 4 bases from J, the junction kept 14 bases outside the gene matches. Germline assignment: CDR1 SGHRS and CDR2 YFSETQ. CDR3 nucleotides: TGCGCCAGCAGCCCCCTGACAGGGATTCAGGGAAAAAACATTCAGTACTTC. This translates into CASSPLTGIQGKNIQYF.

The chain employs TRBV27 and TRBJ2-1; 7 bases are shared with TRBD2. Germline V gene sequence: CDR1 MNHEY, CDR2 SMNVEV (reference sequence). The V and J ends lost 5 bases and 8 bases, in that order; junction bases with no gene match: 12. The CDR3 sequence is 15 residues long. CDR3 region: CASSTPSGGVDEQFF. CDR3 nucleotides: TGTGCCAGCAGTACACCTAGTGGGGGGGTCGATGAGCAGTTCTTC.

This clone came up once. This chain uses TRBV6-1 with TRBJ2-7, with TRBD2 as a possible D gene (6 bases). The CDR3 sequence is 15 residues long. Germline values: CDR1 MNHNS, CDR2 SASEGT. Trimming cost V 6 bases and J 7 bases, with 22 bases left between them. The CDR3 loop is CASRAGSLPNSEQYF. CDR3 nucleotides: TGTGCCAGCAGGGCGGGATCCCTTCCCAACAGTGAGCAGTACTTC.

This chain uses TRBV2 with TRBJ2-3; TRBD1 might be the D (5 bases). CDR1 SNHLY and CDR2 FYNNEI come from the germline V gene. The germline V and J ends were trimmed by 7 bases and 3 bases, with 5 bases remaining between them. The CDR3 is 11 residues long. DNA of the CDR3: TGTGCCAGCACAGGGACAGATACGCAGTATTTT. Protein product: CASTGTDTQYF.

This clone was detected only a few times. J is TRBJ1-6 and V is TRBV28; TRBD1 aligns across 10 bases. V lost 5 bases, J lost 9 bases, and 4 bases stayed unmatched. Per the germline V gene, CDR1 is MDHEN and CDR2 is SYDVKM. CDR3 length: 14 amino acids. CDR3 residues: CASSPGTGVSPLHF. CDR3 coding DNA: TGTGCCAGCAGTCCCGGGACAGGGGTTTCACCCCTCCACTTT.

The chain recombines TRBV11-2 with TRBJ1-2; 12 bases are a match to TRBD1. The CDR3 sequence is 15 residues long. CDR1 and CDR2 from the germline V gene are SGHAT and FQNNGV. With 5 bases clipped from V and 7 bases from J, the junction kept 8 bases outside the gene matches. The CDR3 DNA reads as TGTGCCAGCAGCCCTCGGGACAGGGGGCTAGGTGGCTACACCTTC. Amino acids: CASSPRDRGLGGYTF.